The next 3 T cell receptor beta chains were all read from a single sample in a study of cytomegalovirus exposure and HLA in healthy donors. 13 Jbeta primers and 60 Vbeta primers were used for the PCR. TCRdb's copy holds only in-frame clones and misses some; the assay was immunoSEQ multiplex PCR. Of more than 100,000 clones listed, roughly three fifths are singletons. The sample taken for sequencing was PBMCs. The origin of the receptors is a woman in her forties in good health and CMV-seronegative.

The chain links TRBV28 to TRBJ1-1; no definite D call. CDR1 MDHEN and CDR2 SYDVKM come from the germline V gene. The CDR3 loop spans 14 amino acids. The ends were cut back, 2 bases at V and 5 bases at J, with 12 bases in the middle. CDR3 in amino acids: CASSLGRRITEAFF. CDR3 nucleotides: TGTGCCAGCAGTTTAGGAAGGAGGATAACTGAAGCTTTCTTT. The full variable domain, in which reference TRBV28 and TRBJ1-1 provide the parts outside the CDR3, is DVKVTQSSRYLVKRTGEKVFLECVQDMDHENMFWYRQDPGLGLRLIYFSYDVKMKEKGDIPEGYSVSREKKERFSLILESASTNQTSMYLCASSLGRRITEAFFGQGTRLTVV.

This chain connects TRBV7-3 to TRBJ2-1; 7 positions agree with TRBD1. V trimming: 3 bases; J trimming: 10 bases; junction bases outside the gene matches: 6. The V gene's germline CDR1 is SGHTA and CDR2 FQGTGA. This CDR3 spans 13 amino acids. The CDR3 region is CASSFDRVGEQFF. The CDR3 DNA sequence: TGTGCCAGCAGCTTTGACAGGGTTGGCGAGCAGTTCTTC.

The J gene is TRBJ1-1, the V gene TRBV7-8; D perhaps matches TRBD1 (6 bases). Germline V gives CDR1 SGHVS, CDR2 FQNEAQ. The V end lost 1 base, the J end lost 3 bases, and 12 bases lay between the germline ends. This CDR3 has 15 residues. As DNA, the CDR3 is TGTGCCAGCAGCTTAGGGGACACGGCGCACACTGAAGCTTTCTTT. Translation: CASSLGDTAHTEAFF.